The entry below describes one T cell receptor beta chain. The entry originates in a study of blood T cell repertoires in COVID-19. Generated by immunoSEQ multiplex PCR, the TCRdb table keeps only in-frame clones and is missing some. The sample includes 15,000 to 20,000 clones, just over 85% of them seen just once. This receptor was taken from a human donor in a cohort sampled during active COVID-19. Sequencing used peripheral blood.

CDR3 in amino acids: CASSFVATQGPNEKLFF. The DNA for the CDR3 is TGTGCCAGCAGTTTCGTGGCCACCCAGGGTCCTAATGAAAAACTGTTTTTT. The V and J genes are TRBV27 and TRBJ1-4; perhaps TRBD1 as D (5 bases). V lost 3 bases, J lost 3 bases, and 17 bases lay in between. Germline assignment: CDR1 MNHEY and CDR2 SMNVEV (reference sequence). The CDR3 runs 17 residues.